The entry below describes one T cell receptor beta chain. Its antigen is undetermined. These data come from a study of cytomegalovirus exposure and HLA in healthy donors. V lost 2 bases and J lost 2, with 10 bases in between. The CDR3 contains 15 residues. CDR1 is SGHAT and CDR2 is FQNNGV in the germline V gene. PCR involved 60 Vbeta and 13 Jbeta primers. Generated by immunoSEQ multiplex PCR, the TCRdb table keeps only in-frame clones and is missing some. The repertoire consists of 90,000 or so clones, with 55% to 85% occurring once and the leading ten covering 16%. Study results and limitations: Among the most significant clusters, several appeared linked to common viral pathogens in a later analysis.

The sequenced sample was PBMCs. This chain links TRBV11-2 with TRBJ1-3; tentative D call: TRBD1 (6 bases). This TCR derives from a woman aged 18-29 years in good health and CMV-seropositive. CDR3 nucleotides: TGTGCCAGCAGCTTATTTACAGGGCCTGGAAACACCATATATTTT. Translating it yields CASSLFTGPGNTIYF. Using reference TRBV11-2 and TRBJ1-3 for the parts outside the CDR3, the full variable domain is EAGVAQSPRYKIIEKRQSVAFWCNPISGHATLYWYQQILGQGPKLLIQFQNNGVVDDSQLPKDRFSAERLKGVDSTLKIQPAKLEDSAVYLCASSLFTGPGNTIYFGEGSWLTVV.